Each of the 13 T cell receptor beta chains below was sequenced from the same sample in a study of blood T cells in healthy people across ages. Through a sample-barcoded 5' primer and a J-beta primer mix, a second PCR was run for roughly 7 to 12 cycles. MiXCR, applied by TCRdb to the 5' RACE reads, yields one record per CDR3 protein. The repertoire holds hundreds of thousands of distinct CDR3 sequences, 40% to 50% seen once, with nearly 20% in the top ten. The sequencing input was blood. The receptors were sampled from a man aged 60-69 years in good health.

The chain joins TRBV9 to TRBJ2-1, with 7 positions matching TRBD1. The J call may not be correct, given that the DNA end is closer to TRBJ2-7. Germline V gene data show CDR1 as SGDLS and CDR2 as YYNGEE. The CDR3 spans 19 residues. The CDR3 spells CASSLQTGTAIAIYNEQYF. The DNA of the CDR3 is TGTGCCAGCAGCCTCCAAACCGGGACAGCTATAGCGATCTACAATGAGCAGTACTTC.

A few counts support this clonotype. V gene TRBV20-1 combines with J gene TRBJ2-7; 8 bases align to TRBD2. CDR1 and CDR2 from the germline V gene are DFQATT and SNEGSKA (reference sequence). This CDR3 comprises 14 residues. Trimming cost V 0 bases and J 5 bases; bases outside gene matches: 6. CDR3 nucleotides: TGCAGTGCTAGAGATCGGGGGGGCATCGACGAGCAGTACTTC. It codes for CSARDRGGIDEQYF.

The chain recombines TRBV20-1 with TRBJ1-2; D is ambiguous. The CDR3 totals 15 residues. Germline CDR1 is DFQATT and CDR2 is SNEGSKA (reference sequence). Trimming took 6 bases from V and 8 from J, leaving 25 bases between them. The CDR3 DNA sequence: TGCAGTGCACCTACCAGTGGAGTTCTTAATCGCGGCTACACCTTC. Amino acid sequence: CSAPTSGVLNRGYTF.

The chain couples TRBV7-2 to TRBJ2-1, with 9 bases lining up with TRBD1. The J segment lost 10 bases and the V segment lost 3 bases, leaving 4 bases of the junction unmatched. CDR3 size: 13 residues. Germline V lookup: CDR1 SGHTA, CDR2 FQGNSA. The CDR3 coding sequence is TGTGCCAGCAGCTTGAACAGGGGGCGCGAGCAGTTCTTC. Its protein product is CASSLNRGREQFF.

The V gene is TRBV14, the J gene TRBJ2-4, with 10 positions matching TRBD1. The J call may not be correct, given that the DNA end is closer to TRBJ2-7. This CDR3 contains 15 residues. In germline, CDR1 is SGHDN, CDR2 FVKESK. In DNA form, the CDR3 reads TGTGCCAGCAGCCCTGCCGGGACAGGGGTGGGCGAGCAGTACTTC. Translated: CASSPAGTGVGEQYF.

The chain combines TRBV3-1 with TRBJ2-7; 9 positions agree with TRBD1. The DNA end is more similar to TRBJ2-5, so the J call may be wrong. This CDR3 is built from 15 residues. The germline V gene encodes CDR1 LGHDT and CDR2 YNNKEL (reference sequence). The CDR3 region is CASGGGTGLIETQYF. The CDR3 coding sequence is TGTGCCAGCGGCGGAGGGACAGGGTTAATTGAGACCCAGTACTTC.

This chain uses TRBV9 with TRBJ2-2; TRBD1 agrees at 7 bases. Per germline, CDR1 SGDLS and CDR2 YYNGEE. V was pared by 0 bases and J by 7 bases, with 6 bases of the junction left unmatched. The CDR3 has 15 amino acids. CDR3 nucleotide sequence: TGTGCCAGCAGCGTAGCCGACAGGGTCCTCGGGGAGCTGTTTTTT. Protein: CASSVADRVLGELFF.

This clonotype came up once. One junction end disagrees with the germline gene, perhaps due to a read error. This rearrangement joins TRBV27 to TRBJ1-2; 7 nucleotides align to TRBD1. CDR1 and CDR2 from the germline V gene are MNHEY and SMNVEV (reference sequence). This CDR3 is built from 15 residues. The CDR3, as DNA: TGTGCAAGCAGTTTATCGACAGGGCCGAGATATGTCTACACCTTC. The encoded protein is CASSLSTGPRYVYTF.

This clonotype was found many times. The chain is built from TRBV2 and TRBJ2-4; 7 nucleotides align to TRBD2. The CDR3 extends over 12 amino acids. V lost 6 bases, J lost 7 bases, and 3 bases stayed unmatched. From germline, CDR1 is SNHLY and CDR2 FYNNEI. The CDR3 loop reads CASRGLLNIQYF. The CDR3 DNA sequence: TGTGCCAGCAGGGGACTATTGAACATTCAGTACTTC.

This chain connects TRBV7-9 to TRBJ2-2; no clear D gene. This CDR3 has 16 residues. Germline V gives CDR1 SEHNR, CDR2 FQNEAQ (reference sequence). The germline V and J ends were trimmed by 5 bases and 5 bases, with 18 bases remaining between them. CDR3 in amino acids: CASSPLPAATTGELFF. CDR3 bases: TGTGCCAGCAGCCCCCTCCCGGCGGCTACGACCGGGGAGCTGTTTTTT. Full variable domain (remainder filled in from reference TRBV7-9 and TRBJ2-2): DTGVSQNPRHKITKRGQNVTFRCDPISEHNRLYWYRQTLGQGPEFLTYFQNEAQLEKSRLLSDRFSAERPKGSFSTLEIQRTEQGDSAMYLCASSPLPAATTGELFFGEGSRLTVL.

This clonotype was observed a handful of times. The chain carries TRBV5-5 and TRBJ2-1; D uncertain. Trimming took 0 bases from V and 3 from J, leaving 10 bases between them. The CDR3 is 15 amino acids. Per the germline V gene, CDR1 is SGHKS and CDR2 is YYEKEE (reference sequence). CDR3 residues: CASSLDGNRYNEQFF. For the CDR3, the DNA is TGTGCCAGCAGCTTGGACGGCAACCGCTACAATGAGCAGTTCTTC.

The gene calls are TRBV7-9 and TRBJ2-5; 8 nucleotides align to TRBD2. The CDR3 runs 16 residues. Germline V lookup: CDR1 SEHNR, CDR2 FQNEAQ (reference sequence). V shed 5 bases and J 11 bases; nucleotides not matched to a gene: 19. CDR3 amino acids: CASSQRAGGHHNEQYF. DNA for the CDR3: TGTGCCAGCAGCCAGAGGGCGGGGGGCCACCACAATGAGCAGTACTTC.

This chain joins TRBV28 and TRBJ2-5; D may correspond to TRBD1 or TRBD2 (6 bases each). With the DNA end fitting TRBJ2-7 better, the J assignment may be wrong. CDR3 length equals 13 residues. Germline CDR1 reads MDHEN; CDR2 reads SYDVKM. CDR3 amino acids: CASSFKKGGEQYF. Here the CDR3 DNA reads TGTGCCAGCAGTTTTAAGAAGGGGGGCGAGCAGTACTTC.